Listed here are 10 T cell receptor beta chains from one sample, sequenced in a study of monozygotic twins with inflammatory bowel disease. Following a re-call of the 5' RACE reads, TCRdb has one entry per CDR3 protein and lacks DNA. This sample's clone table lists 150,000 to 200,000 distinct CDR3 sequences. Source material: blood. These TCRs come from a human donor with ulcerative colitis or Crohn's disease, or a healthy co-twin of an affected twin (not recorded which).

V gene TRBV10-2 combines with J gene TRBJ2-1; with no DNA, the TCRdb D assignment of TRBD1 cannot be verified. This CDR3 has 19 residues. Germline values: CDR1 WSHSY, CDR2 SAAADI. The CDR3 spells CASSVFDGSERGLGNEQFF.

The chain employs TRBV19 and TRBJ2-2; the D call from TCRdb, TRBD1, cannot be confirmed without DNA. The CDR3 has 17 amino acids. Germline V lookup: CDR1 LNHDA, CDR2 SQIVND (reference sequence). This chain's CDR3 is CASSIAHRGVSAGELFF.

This chain uses TRBV20-1 with TRBJ2-3; TCRdb outputs TRBD2, but without DNA this stays unchecked. CDR1 and CDR2 (germline): DFQATT, SNEGSKA (reference sequence). This CDR3 spans 16 amino acids. The CDR3 here is CSARDKWRGTLDTQYF.

The chain is built from TRBV29-1 and TRBJ1-2. From germline, CDR1 is SQVTM and CDR2 ANQGSEA. This CDR3 has 13 amino acids. The CDR3 reads CSVVGEANYGYTF.

The genes are TRBV7-6 and TRBJ1-1. CDR3 length: 15 residues. From germline, CDR1 is SGHVS and CDR2 FNYEAQ. CDR3: CASSLWTTGDTEAFF.

This chain links TRBV20-1 with TRBJ2-1. The CDR3 is 15 amino acids. Germline values: CDR1 DFQATT, CDR2 SNEGSKA (reference sequence). CDR3 sequence: CSARISLKSYNEQFF.

V and J are TRBV15 and TRBJ1-2; TCRdb calls TRBD1, which cannot be checked without DNA. The CDR3 covers 14 residues. The V gene's germline CDR1 is LNHNV and CDR2 YYDKDF (reference sequence). The CDR3 loop is CATSPIPPNYGYTF.

The chain is built from TRBV7-7 and TRBJ2-7; TCRdb's D call, TRBD1, is unchecked because there is no DNA. This CDR3 region has 13 residues. Germline V gene lookup returns CDR1 SSHAT and CDR2 FNYEAQ (reference sequence). CDR3 sequence reads: CASSKGTGSEQYF.

This chain connects TRBV20-1 to TRBJ1-5; with no DNA, the TCRdb D assignment of TRBD1 cannot be verified. This CDR3 has 18 amino acids. CDR1 and CDR2 from the germline V gene are DFQATT and SNEGSKA (reference sequence). The CDR3 sequence: CSAIPMGLRQGGWQPQHF.

This chain connects TRBV29-1 to TRBJ2-1; TCRdb's assignment of TRBD2 cannot be checked, as there is no DNA. This CDR3 spans 12 amino acids. Germline lookup yields CDR1 SQVTM and CDR2 ANQGSEA. CDR3 protein: CSEVGGGNEQFF.